The 11 T cell receptor beta chains presented below share a single source sample, sequenced in a study of shared clonotypes between healthy human individuals. Selected positively for CCR7 and CD45RO-negative, naive CD8 cells excluded terminally differentiated effector memory CD45RA+ cells. The repertoire was sequenced with immunoSEQ multiplex PCR; TCRdb's copy has only in-frame clones and lacks some. The table lists about 2.1 million clones, about 93% of them singletons. Sequencing was done on a sample of naive CD8+ T cells from PBMCs. The receptors shown here come from a man between 18 and 35 years old in good health. Some clones in this sample may be carry-over from other donors' samples.

This sequence joins TRBV5-1 and TRBJ2-5; the match to TRBD1 covers 7 bases. Trimming at V came to 6 bases and at J to 6 bases, leaving 8 bases not matched to a gene. This CDR3 spans 13 amino acids. CDR1 and CDR2 from the germline V gene are SGHRS and YFSETQ. CDR3 sequence reads: CASTQGVAKTQYF. For the CDR3, the DNA is TGCGCCAGCACCCAGGGGGTCGCGAAGACCCAGTACTTC.

As to this clone: The sample has other DNA sequences that encode this CDR3 too. The chain is built from TRBV27 and TRBJ1-1; D gene ambiguous. Trimming stripped 3 bases from V and 3 bases from J, with 8 bases between. The length of the CDR3 is 13 residues. Germline lookup yields CDR1 MNHEY and CDR2 SMNVEV (reference sequence). The chain's CDR3 is CASSFWGDTEAFF. In DNA form, the CDR3 reads TGTGCCAGCAGTTTTTGGGGTGACACTGAAGCTTTCTTT.

This rearrangement joins TRBV6-5 to TRBJ1-2; TRBD1 aligns across 7 bases. This CDR3 is 16 amino acids long. Germline CDR1 reads MNHEY; CDR2 reads SVGAGI. J lost 2 bases, V lost 4 bases, and 10 bases had no gene match. The CDR3 coding sequence is TGTGCCAGCAGTTTCTCACCCGGGACAGAAAACTATGGCTACACCTTC. Amino acid sequence: CASSFSPGTENYGYTF.

This chain links TRBV7-9 with TRBJ2-7; D call uncertain. The CDR3 sequence is 15 residues long. Trimming took 1 base from V and 0 from J, leaving 10 bases between them. Germline assignment: CDR1 SEHNR and CDR2 FQNEAQ (reference sequence). CDR3 DNA: TGTGCCAGCAGCTTAGATGGCAGACCCTCCTACGAGCAGTACTTC. Its translation: CASSLDGRPSYEQYF.

The chain couples TRBV29-1 to TRBJ2-1; 8 nucleotides agree with TRBD2. V was pared by 6 bases and J by 8 bases, with 12 bases of the junction left unmatched. This CDR3 spans 14 amino acids. Looked up from germline, CDR1 is SQVTM and CDR2 is ANQGSEA. CDR3 nucleotides: TGCAGCGTCGACGGCGGGAGGCCTGGCTATGAGCAGTTCTTC. Its translation: CSVDGGRPGYEQFF.

The chain links TRBV9 to TRBJ2-6; D is unclear. The germline V gene has CDR1 SGDLS and CDR2 YYNGEE. CDR3 length: 14 residues. Trimming took 7 bases from V and 0 from J, leaving 8 bases between them. In nucleotides, the CDR3 is TGTGCCAGCTCGATGGGCTCTGGGGCCAACGTCCTGACTTTC. Residues: CASSMGSGANVLTF.

This rearrangement joins TRBV9 to TRBJ2-3, with 10 bases fitting TRBD2. The junction had 8 bases not matched to a gene; V was cut back by 0 bases and J by 7 bases. From germline, CDR1 is SGDLS and CDR2 YYNGEE. This CDR3 is built from 16 residues. The CDR3 spells CASSVVPSGSVNTQYF. As DNA, the CDR3 is TGTGCCAGCAGCGTAGTCCCTAGCGGGAGTGTGAATACGCAGTATTTT.

This rearrangement joins TRBV9 to TRBJ2-1; 7 bases are shared with TRBD2. This CDR3 is 16 amino acids long. The V gene's germline CDR1 is SGDLS and CDR2 YYNGEE. J lost 6 bases, V lost 3 bases, and 12 bases had no gene match. DNA of the CDR3: TGTGCCAGCAGCGACCGAGGGGACTACCCCCCCAATGAGCAGTTCTTC. Protein: CASSDRGDYPPNEQFF.

The sample holds a few counts of this clone. Other DNA sequences in this sample translate to the same CDR3. The chain couples TRBV7-9 to TRBJ1-2, with no clear D. CDR1 SEHNR and CDR2 FQNEAQ come from the germline V gene (reference sequence). CDR3 length: 10 amino acids. Trimming pared 1 base from V and 6 bases from J, leaving 0 bases between. CDR3 DNA sequence: TGTGCCAGCAGCTTAGATGGCTACACCTTC. It codes for CASSLDGYTF.

This clone was counted a single time. The chain is built from TRBV11-2 and TRBJ2-7; D unclear. There are 15 residues in the CDR3. Trimming took off 2 bases at V and 1 base at J, with 12 bases between the two ends. Germline V gene data show CDR1 as SGHAT and CDR2 as FQNNGV. This chain's CDR3 is CASSLSSGFSYEQYF. CDR3 in DNA: TGTGCCAGCAGCTTATCCTCAGGTTTTTCCTACGAGCAGTACTTC.

A note on this clone: The identical CDR3 is also encoded by other nucleotide sequences in the sample. V is TRBV9 and J is TRBJ1-2; the D gene is possibly TRBD1 (6 bases). Germline CDR1 is SGDLS and CDR2 is YYNGEE. V was shortened by 3 bases and J by 2 bases, with 11 bases between the two germline ends. The CDR3 extends over 14 amino acids. The CDR3 reads CASSGRDTNYGYTF. CDR3 bases: TGTGCCAGCAGCGGCCGGGACACCAACTATGGCTACACCTTC.